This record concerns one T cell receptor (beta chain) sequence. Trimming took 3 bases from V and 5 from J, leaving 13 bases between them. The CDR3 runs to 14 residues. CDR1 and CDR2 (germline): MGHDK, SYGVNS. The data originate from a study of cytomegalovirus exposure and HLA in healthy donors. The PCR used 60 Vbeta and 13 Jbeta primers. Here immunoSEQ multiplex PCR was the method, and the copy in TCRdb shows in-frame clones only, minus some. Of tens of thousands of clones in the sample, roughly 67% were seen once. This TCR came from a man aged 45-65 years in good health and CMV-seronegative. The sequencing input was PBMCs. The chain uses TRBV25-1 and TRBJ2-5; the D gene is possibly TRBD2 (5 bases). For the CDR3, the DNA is TGTGCCAGCAGTGACATGAGGGTGGCGGAGACCCAGTACTTC. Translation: CASSDMRVAETQYF.